This is a list of T cell receptor beta chains from one sample in a study of blood T cell repertoires in COVID-19. Only in-frame clones appear in the TCRdb table, and some are missing; sequencing was by immunoSEQ multiplex PCR. This sample has about 120,000 clones; approximately 80% occur once, and the top ten carry more than 1.5%. Sequences were obtained from peripheral blood. The receptors stem from a man in his 70s with acute or convalescent COVID-19. The CDR3 runs from the conserved cysteine through the conserved F or W. A D gene is named only where the DNA matches it firmly. Clone sizes are given selectively: once, few, many, or a class where the clone is expanded.

TRBD2 NA TRBJ2-5 TRBV19 CASSHSGGLGETQYF TGTGCCAGTAGTCATAGCGGGGGCCTCGGGGAGACCCAGTACTTC
NA NA TRBJ2-7 TRBV28 CASIGGAGEQYF TGTGCCAGCATAGGCGGAGCTGGTGAGCAGTACTTC
NA NA TRBJ1-2 TRBV7-8 CASSREVGYGYTF TGTGCCAGCAGCCGCGAGGTCGGGTATGGCTACACCTTC
TRBD1 NA TRBJ1-2 TRBV6-1 CASSAAGDLQGAYGYTF TGTGCCAGCAGTGCCGCCGGGGACTTACAGGGGGCGTATGGCTACACCTTC
TRBD2 few TRBJ2-7 TRBV12-3/TRBV12-4 CASSIAGGREQYF TGTGCCAGCAGTATAGCGGGGGGGCGTGAGCAGTACTTC
TRBD1 NA TRBJ2-2 TRBV24-1 CATGQGMKAGELFF TGTGCCACCGGACAGGGAATGAAAGCCGGGGAGCTGTTTTTT
TRBD2 NA TRBJ2-3 TRBV4-1 CASSPREGTTDTQYF TGCGCCAGCAGCCCCCGGGAGGGCACCACAGATACGCAGTATTTT
TRBD1 NA TRBJ2-7 TRBV28 CASSFRNWGQGRIEQYF TGTGCCAGCAGTTTTAGGAACTGGGGACAGGGACGGATCGAGCAGTACTTC
TRBD2 NA TRBJ2-7 TRBV3-1/TRBV3-2 CASSTRLAGASYEQYF TGTGCCAGCAGCACTCGACTAGCGGGGGCCTCCTACGAGCAGTACTTC
TRBD1 NA TRBJ1-3 TRBV15 CATSREAGGGGNTIYF TGTGCCACCAGCAGAGAGGCAGGGGGTGGAGGAAACACCATATATTTT
TRBD1 NA TRBJ1-2 TRBV3-1/TRBV3-2 CASSRQGAPGGYTF TGTGCCAGCAGCCGACAGGGGGCGCCTGGTGGCTACACCTTC
NA NA TRBJ1-3 TRBV11-2 CASSLPGYTGNTIYF TGTGCCAGCAGCTTACCGGGATACACTGGAAACACCATATATTTT
TRBD2 NA TRBJ2-3 TRBV10-3 CAISESGSGGAPYTQYF TGTGCCATCAGTGAGTCGGGTAGCGGGGGGGCCCCATATACGCAGTATTTT